This T cell receptor beta chain was observed in a study of blood T cell repertoires in COVID-19. The V end lost 1 base, the J end lost 6 bases, and 6 bases lay between the germline ends. The germline CDR1 and CDR2 sequences are KGHDR and SFDVKD. This CDR3 is 14 amino acids long. Data came from immunoSEQ multiplex PCR; TCRdb stores just in-frame clones and leaves some out. Among roughly 670,000 clones, 90% were seen once, and the ten largest hold 0.2% to 0.3%. The sequenced sample was peripheral blood. The chain recombines TRBV24-1 with TRBJ1-6; no reliable D call. The TCR sequence derives from a woman younger than 30 with acute or convalescent COVID-19. CDR3 nucleotides: TGTGCCACCAGTGATTTTAGTAGTAATTCACCCCTCCACTTT. It encodes CATSDFSSNSPLHF.